This T cell receptor (beta chain) originates from a study of blood T cells in healthy people across ages. A second roughly 7 to 11 cycle PCR used barcoded and J-beta primers. TCRdb re-analysed the 5' RACE reads in MiXCR, keeping a single row per CDR3 protein. The table shows nearly 800,000 distinct CDR3 sequences, with about 25% occurring only once. CDR3 length: 15 amino acids. Deletions cut 1 base from V and 2 bases from J, with 11 bases between. From germline, CDR1 is LGHDT and CDR2 YNNKEL (reference sequence). The same data also went into a second study, on T cells of mothers and their children.

This clonotype was obtained from a boy younger than 18 in good health. J is TRBJ2-5 and V is TRBV3-1; D remains unclear. Material: blood. The CDR3 loop reads CASSQAGYPQETQYF. The CDR3 bases are TGTGCCAGCAGCCAAGCAGGTTACCCGCAAGAGACCCAGTACTTC.